This T cell receptor beta chain is from a study of lymphopenia after photon versus proton radiotherapy (dated by TCRdb to the late 2010s). About the investigation overall: The immunological effects of photon versus proton radiation therapy were compared in patients with gastrointestinal tumors who developed high-grade lymphopenia. The study was designed to characterize how the impact on the immune system differs between the two radiation modalities. The roughly 21 patients in the cohort had gastrointestinal tumors, were treated with either photon or proton therapy, and subsequently developed lymphopenia.

Of note for this clone: This receptor's antigen is unknown. No clone much larger than this one lies a single base away; base qualities are absent.

Library preparation was by the immunoSEQ multiplex PCR assay. T cell repertoires were profiled by deep sequencing of rearranged TCR beta loci, alongside multiparametric flow cytometry. Not all clones reach the TCRdb copy of this immuneACCESS table, which keeps in-frame sequences only. Checked studies attribute under half of the gap to unresolved V genes and leave the rest unexplained. For this sample there are 60,000 to 75,000 clones; 87% appear just once. Around 13% of the sample belongs to the ten largest clones. CDR3 length: 15 amino acids, cysteine to phenylalanine. This entry keeps only the CDR3 DNA: 45 bases, framed from base 1. CDR1 and CDR2, per the germline V gene, are SGDLS and YYNGEE. Trimming removed 2 bases from V and 1 base from J, leaving 11 bases between the germline ends. Results the study describes overall, beyond this receptor: After the lymphocyte count nadir, oligoclonal expansion, especially of CD8+ Temra cells, was observed in photon-treated repertoires, and the drop in diversity was driven by this expansion. Across the cohort, an inverse correlation was found between a larger post-nadir drop in TCR diversity and overall survival time among patients who died. The authors looked at the survival association only in patients who died, and they framed better survival with proton therapy as a possibility rather than a demonstrated result. During treatment, patients who received photon therapy lost naive T cells and TCR diversity and gained effector/memory populations, whereas patients who received proton therapy remained relatively stable.

The rearrangement combines TRBV9 with TRBJ2-3; a confident D gene designation cannot be given. Specimen: peripheral blood, collected from a patient treated with proton-based radiotherapy. The TCR comes from an elderly man with esophageal cancer. Here the CDR3 is given as CASSVSGVRTDTQYF. The sequenced DNA is TGTGCCAGCAGCGTGAGTGGGGTACGCACAGATACGCAGTATTTT.